The next 6 T cell receptor beta chains were all read from a single sample in a study of blood T cell repertoires in COVID-19. Measured with immunoSEQ multiplex PCR; TCRdb has only the in-frame clones, and not every one. This table has about 200,000 clones, roughly 80% appearing once. Source material: PBMCs or T cells enriched from blood (not recorded which). Receptors originate from a middle-aged man who had recovered from COVID-19.

This chain connects TRBV10-3 to TRBJ1-1; D may be TRBD1 (6 bases). With 6 bases removed from V and 11 bases from J, the gap between germline ends came to 13 bases. The germline CDR1 and CDR2 sequences are ENHRY and SYGVKD. The CDR3 runs 11 residues. CDR3 residues: CAIRNYRVAFF. The CDR3 nucleotides are TGTGCCATCAGAAACTACAGGGTCGCTTTCTTT.

This clone was found a few times. The CDR3 nucleotides read TGTGCCAGCAGCCAAGTCCGGGGATGGGATCAGCCCCAGCATTTT. Amino acids: CASSQVRGWDQPQHF. The J gene is TRBJ1-5, the V gene TRBV14, with D uncertain. Trimming shortened V by 1 base and J by 5 bases, and 12 bases separated the two germline ends. This CDR3 comprises 15 residues. Germline V lookup: CDR1 SGHDN, CDR2 FVKESK.

This chain connects TRBV2 to TRBJ1-4, with TRBD1 identical over 8 bases. The CDR3 length is 13 residues. With V trimmed by 6 bases and J by 14 bases, 11 bases remained unmatched. Looked up from germline, CDR1 is SNHLY and CDR2 is FYNNEI. CDR3 sequence: CASRQQPGGQLFF. The CDR3 DNA reads as TGTGCCAGCAGGCAACAGCCAGGGGGCCAGCTGTTTTTT.

CDR3 in amino acids: CASSSTGTGGLQPQHF. CDR3 DNA sequence: TGTGCCAGCAGCTCTACCGGGACAGGGGGTCTTCAGCCCCAGCATTTT. The chain carries TRBV2 and TRBJ1-5; 11 nucleotides agree with TRBD1. CDR3 length: 16 residues. With 6 bases clipped from V and 6 bases from J, the junction kept 10 bases outside the gene matches. Germline V CDR1 and CDR2: SNHLY, FYNNEI.

This chain joins TRBV7-9 and TRBJ1-6, with TRBD1 matching 7 bases. The trim removed 5 bases at V and 10 bases at J, leaving 5 bases unmatched. The CDR3 totals 13 residues. CDR1 and CDR2 (germline): SEHNR, FQNEAQ (reference sequence). Here the CDR3 reads CASSRPGGSPLHF. DNA of the CDR3: TGTGCCAGCAGCCGTCCAGGGGGGTCACCCCTCCACTTT.

The chain is built from TRBV21-1 and TRBJ1-1; the table assigns TRBD1, which was not confirmed against the DNA. TRBV21-1 is a documented pseudogene. The CDR3 has 15 amino acids. CDR3 sequence: CASNSEAQGGTEAFF. CDR3 DNA: TGTGCCAGCAACTCGGAGGCACAGGGGGGCACTGAAGCTTTCTTT.